This section outlines one T cell receptor beta chain sequence together with its context. This specimen comes from a study of blood T cell repertoires in COVID-19. Background on the study: There were acute and convalescent COVID-19 samples, and they came from the United States, Italy and Spain. T cells, B-cell-depleted T cells, or PBMCs provided the cDNA or gDNA that served as material.

Authors' analysis steps: Estimation of nucleated cell counts relied on the amplification of reference gene primers. TCRdb keeps only in-frame clones here, not all; method: immunoSEQ multiplex PCR. V, J and clone size reflect that table, while D and trimming were determined from the DNA. The sample lists just under 65,000 clones, around 76% occurring once. The CDR3 has 17 residues. From germline, CDR1 is MDHEN and CDR2 SYDVKM. With 2 bases clipped from V and 6 bases from J, the junction kept 14 bases outside the gene matches. The sample comprised peripheral blood. The TCR comes from a woman over 75 with acute or convalescent COVID-19. The chain combines TRBV28 with TRBJ2-5, with TRBD2 matching over 8 bases. CDR3 in DNA: TGTGCCAGCAGTTTAGCAGGGTCGGGAGGGCCCATGAAGACCCAGTACTTC. Translating gives CASSLAGSGGPMKTQYF.